The 32 T cell receptor beta chains given below trace back to one sample, sequenced in a study of blood T cell repertoires in COVID-19. The assay was immunoSEQ multiplex PCR, and TCRdb's table has in-frame clones only and misses some. The sample shows about 80,000 clones, about 85% of them seen only once. The sequenced material came from peripheral blood. These receptors were collected from a human donor in a cohort sampled during active COVID-19.

The CDR3 nucleotides are TGTGCCAGCTCACCAATGGGGCCAGGGTTTTACGAGCAGTACTTC. This gives the protein CASSPMGPGFYEQYF. The J gene is TRBJ2-7, the V gene TRBV18, with D possibly being TRBD1 (5 bases). Trimming pared 2 bases from V and 4 bases from J, leaving 15 bases between. The length of the CDR3 is 15 residues. CDR1 is KGHSH and CDR2 is LQKENI in the germline V gene.

The rearrangement uses TRBV3-1 (or the pseudogene TRBV3-2) and TRBJ2-7; 9 bases match TRBD1. Germline V lookup: CDR1 LGHDT, CDR2 YNNKEL (reference sequence). The CDR3 runs 16 residues. V gave up 4 bases and J gave up 5 bases; unmatched junction bases: 12. CDR3 residues: CASSLSPWTGENEQYF. Written as DNA, the CDR3 is TGTGCCAGCAGCCTATCACCTTGGACAGGGGAAAACGAGCAGTACTTC.

The chain carries TRBV10-3 and TRBJ2-2; 8 bases agree with TRBD2. Germline values: CDR1 ENHRY, CDR2 SYGVKD. This CDR3 contains 15 residues. V shed 8 bases and J 10 bases; nucleotides not matched to a gene: 15. This CDR3 reads CAIARGTRAQEELFF. The DNA of the CDR3 is TGTGCCATCGCCCGGGGGACTAGGGCTCAGGAGGAGCTGTTTTTT.

The J gene is TRBJ2-1, the V gene TRBV5-1; D may be TRBD2 (5 bases). The length of the CDR3 is 15 residues. Trimming took 6 bases from V and 8 from J, leaving 21 bases between them. CDR1 and CDR2 (germline): SGHRS, YFSETQ. CDR3 in amino acids: CASNPLGERIDEQFF. The CDR3, as DNA: TGCGCCAGCAACCCTCTTGGGGAGAGGATCGATGAGCAGTTCTTC.

In nucleotides, the CDR3 is TGTGCCAGCAGCCCAGGACAGGGGGCCAGCTATGGCTACACCTTC. Its translation: CASSPGQGASYGYTF. The V and J genes are TRBV7-9 and TRBJ1-2; 11 bases fit TRBD1. Germline V CDR1 and CDR2: SEHNR, FQNEAQ (reference sequence). J lost 4 bases, V lost 5 bases, and 6 bases had no gene match. The CDR3 sequence is 15 residues long.

The rearrangement joins TRBV5-1 to TRBJ2-1; TRBD1 might be the D (5 bases). CDR3 length: 14 amino acids. Trimming removed 4 bases at V and 5 bases at J, with 13 bases between. Germline values: CDR1 SGHRS, CDR2 YFSETQ. Here the CDR3 reads CASSISRADNEQFF. CDR3 nucleotides: TGCGCCAGCAGCATTAGCAGGGCCGACAATGAGCAGTTCTTC.

V gene TRBV27 combines with J gene TRBJ2-7; D is perhaps TRBD1 (6 bases). V gave up 5 bases and J gave up 3 bases, with 14 bases separating them. CDR1 is MNHEY and CDR2 is SMNVEV in the germline V gene (reference sequence). CDR3 length equals 14 residues. This CDR3 is CASSPYRDNYEQYF. The DNA for the CDR3 is TGTGCCAGCAGTCCGTACCGGGACAACTACGAGCAGTACTTC.

The genes are TRBV5-5 and TRBJ1-6; 7 bases fit TRBD1. Germline assignment: CDR1 SGHKS and CDR2 YYEKEE (reference sequence). The CDR3 is 18 amino acids. Trimming cost V 4 bases and J 0 bases; bases outside gene matches: 10. CDR3 in DNA: TGTGCCAGCAGCCCGCAAGGCGCAGGGGGCTCCTATAATTCACCCCTCCACTTT. Translated, it gives CASSPQGAGGSYNSPLHF.

The rearrangement joins TRBV5-5 to TRBJ1-6; D perhaps matches TRBD1 (5 bases). Trimming left V 4 bases short and J 4 bases short, with 15 bases between. This CDR3 is built from 16 residues. From germline, CDR1 is SGHKS and CDR2 YYEKEE (reference sequence). The CDR3 reads CASSLGHLSYNSPLHF. CDR3 nucleotides: TGTGCCAGCAGCCTCGGACACCTTTCATATAATTCACCCCTCCACTTT.

This chain joins TRBV9 and TRBJ2-6; D unresolved. The CDR3 extends over 16 amino acids. CDR1 and CDR2 (germline): SGDLS, YYNGEE. V lost 3 bases to trimming and J lost 0 bases, with 10 bases between them. CDR3 in amino acids: CASSASPGSGANVLTF. CDR3 coding DNA: TGTGCCAGCAGCGCCTCCCCGGGCTCTGGGGCCAACGTCCTGACTTTC.

The rearrangement joins TRBV6-1 to TRBJ1-6, with D possibly TRBD1 on 5 matching bases. This CDR3 is 12 amino acids long. Per germline, CDR1 MNHNS and CDR2 SASEGT. V gave up 1 base and J gave up 10 bases, with 5 bases separating them. The CDR3 DNA follows: TGTGCCAGCAGTGAAGGGGGCTCACCCCTCCACTTT. Amino acid sequence: CASSEGGSPLHF.

The chain couples TRBV3-1 (or the pseudogene TRBV3-2) to TRBJ1-1; 8 bases are shared with TRBD1. CDR3 length: 13 residues. Germline values: CDR1 LGHDT, CDR2 YNNKEL (reference sequence). The V segment lost 0 bases and the J segment 10 bases; nucleotides outside the gene matches: 4. This CDR3 reads CASSQDGQGGAFF. CDR3 nucleotides: TGTGCCAGCAGCCAAGATGGACAGGGCGGAGCTTTCTTT.

This clone was seen ten or more times. The chain combines TRBV29-1 with TRBJ2-2, with TRBD2 matching over 8 bases. With 5 bases clipped from V and 2 bases from J, the junction kept 7 bases outside the gene matches. The CDR3 has 15 residues. Germline V CDR1 and CDR2: SQVTM, ANQGSEA. DNA of the CDR3: TGCAGCGTTTCCCTAGCGGGCCGAAACACCGGGGAGCTGTTTTTT. This translates into CSVSLAGRNTGELFF.

This chain connects TRBV7-2 to TRBJ2-1; tentative D call: TRBD2 (6 bases). Germline V CDR1 and CDR2: SGHTA, FQGNSA. Deletions cut 4 bases from V and 3 bases from J, with 10 bases between. CDR3 length equals 14 residues. The CDR3 DNA sequence: TGTGCCAGCAGCTACGGGGGATTCTACAATGAGCAGTTCTTC. Translated, it gives CASSYGGFYNEQFF.

The CDR3 nucleotides are TGTGCCAGCAGCCAAGGACTAGCGGGGGTTAGTGAGACCCAGTACTTC. It specifies CASSQGLAGVSETQYF. This chain uses TRBV2 with TRBJ2-5; 13 bases are a match to TRBD2. CDR3 size: 16 residues. The trim removed 6 bases at V and 5 bases at J, leaving 9 bases unmatched. Germline V gene data show CDR1 as SNHLY and CDR2 as FYNNEI. The whole variable domain, remainder taken from reference TRBV2 and TRBJ2-5, is EPEVTQTPSHQVTQMGQEVILRCVPISNHLYFYWYRQILGQKVEFLVSFYNNEISEKSEIFDDQFSVERPDGSNFTLKIRSTKLEDSAMYFCASSQGLAGVSETQYFGPGTRLLVL.

The CDR3 DNA reads TGTGCCAGCAGTATACAGGTGGGGTTGGACATTCAGTACTTC. The encoded protein is CASSIQVGLDIQYF. The chain carries TRBV2 and TRBJ2-4; TRBD1 is a possible D gene (5 bases). CDR3 length equals 14 residues. Germline CDR1 is SNHLY and CDR2 is FYNNEI. Trimming took 5 bases from V and 8 from J, leaving 16 bases between them.

The genes are TRBV9 and TRBJ2-5; 10 bases align to TRBD2. J was trimmed by 1 base and V by 0 bases; bases with no gene match: 12. The CDR3 extends over 19 amino acids. The germline CDR1 and CDR2 sequences are SGDLS and YYNGEE. CDR3 DNA: TGTGCCAGCAGCGTAGCCACCGGCGGGACTAGCGCGTTCCAAGAGACCCAGTACTTC. Its protein is CASSVATGGTSAFQETQYF.

This chain uses TRBV19 with TRBJ1-3, with D hard to call. Trimming removed 5 bases at V and 2 bases at J, with 7 bases between. This CDR3 has 13 amino acids. CDR1 LNHDA and CDR2 SQIVND come from the germline V gene (reference sequence). The CDR3 is CASSEGTGNTIYF. CDR3 bases: TGTGCCAGTAGTGAGGGCACTGGAAACACCATATATTTT.

The chain employs TRBV28 and TRBJ1-5; D perhaps matches TRBD1 (5 bases). The germline V gene has CDR1 MDHEN and CDR2 SYDVKM. The CDR3 runs to 16 residues. V lost 6 bases to trimming and J lost 4 bases, with 19 bases between them. DNA of the CDR3: TGTGCCAGCAGCCCCTCCCGCCTTGGGGCTAATCAGCCCCAGCATTTT. This codes for CASSPSRLGANQPQHF.

The chain recombines TRBV6-6 with TRBJ2-1, with 7 bases fitting TRBD2. In germline, CDR1 is MNHNY, CDR2 SVGAGI (reference sequence). The CDR3 is 15 residues long. V shed 0 bases and J 4 bases; nucleotides not matched to a gene: 3. The CDR3 nucleotides read TGTGCCAGCAGTTACTCGAAGGGACTATACAATGAGCAGTTCTTC. It yields the protein CASSYSKGLYNEQFF.

The genes are TRBV4-2 and TRBJ2-1, with 7 bases fitting TRBD2. This CDR3 is built from 17 residues. V trimming: 4 bases; J trimming: 0 bases; junction bases outside the gene matches: 9. Germline V CDR1 and CDR2: LGHNA, YNFKEQ. Written as DNA, the CDR3 is TGTGCCAGCAGCCTTAGCGGGCTCTTAAGCTCCTACAATGAGCAGTTCTTC. Translating it yields CASSLSGLLSSYNEQFF.

This clone appeared once. This rearrangement joins TRBV11-2 to TRBJ1-2, with D hard to call. With 5 bases removed from V and 7 bases from J, the gap between germline ends came to 14 bases. Germline-derived CDR1 and CDR2 are SGHAT and FQNNGV. The CDR3 has 13 residues. The CDR3 nucleotides are TGTGCCAGCAGCCTTCCGGGGTTCTCTGGCTACACCTTC. The encoded protein is CASSLPGFSGYTF.

This chain links TRBV9 with TRBJ1-5; TRBD1 agrees at 7 bases. The CDR3 is 15 amino acids. In germline, CDR1 is SGDLS, CDR2 YYNGEE. The V segment lost 4 bases and the J segment 3 bases; nucleotides outside the gene matches: 7. In DNA, the CDR3 is TGTGCCAGCAGCTCCCTGGGACAGATCAATCAGCCCCAGCATTTT. Its translation is CASSSLGQINQPQHF. The entire variable domain, with the rest obtained from reference TRBV9 and TRBJ1-5, is as follows: DSGVTQTPKHLITATGQRVTLRCSPRSGDLSVYWYQQSLDQGLQFLIQYYNGEERAKGNILERFSAQQFPDLHSELNLSSLELGDSALYFCASSSLGQINQPQHFGDGTRLSIL.

The gene calls are TRBV5-6 and TRBJ2-7, with a tentative D call TRBD1 (5 bases). The germline CDR1 and CDR2 sequences are SGHDT and YYEEEE. The CDR3 covers 16 residues. The V and J ends lost 4 bases and 0 bases respectively, with 17 bases between them. The CDR3 here is CASSDHLDSYSYEQYF. The CDR3 coding sequence is TGTGCCAGCAGCGATCACCTTGACAGCTACTCCTACGAGCAGTACTTC.

The table lists this clone with a count of one. The chain carries TRBV11-3 and TRBJ2-6; D is uncertain. Trimming pared 2 bases from V and 0 bases from J, leaving 5 bases between. Germline lookup yields CDR1 SGHNT and CDR2 YENEEA. The CDR3 has 15 residues. Here the CDR3 DNA reads TGTGCCAGCAGCTTAACAGCCTCTGGGGCCAACGTCCTGACTTTC. The encoded protein is CASSLTASGANVLTF. Full variable domain (missing parts from reference TRBV11-3 and TRBJ2-6): EAGVVQSPRYKIIEKKQPVAFWCNPISGHNTLYWYLQNLGQGPELLIRYENEEAVDDSQLPKDRFSAERLKGVDSTLKIQPAELGDSAVYLCASSLTASGANVLTFGAGSRLTVL.

The chain uses TRBV7-9 and TRBJ1-4, with 7 bases matching TRBD1. CDR1 is SEHNR and CDR2 is FQNEAQ in the germline V gene (reference sequence). V lost 5 bases to trimming and J lost 0 bases; unmatched junction nucleotides: 12. There are 18 residues in the CDR3. CDR3 DNA: TGTGCCAGCAGCATTATGACAGGGTATATGGCAACTAATGAAAAACTGTTTTTT. This gives the protein CASSIMTGYMATNEKLFF.

The J gene is TRBJ2-1, the V gene TRBV5-8; TRBD1 matches at 9 bases. This CDR3 comprises 16 residues. Germline V gives CDR1 SGHTS, CDR2 YDEGEE. V lost 0 bases, J lost 1 base, and 2 bases stayed unmatched. The CDR3 here is CASSLVGTGSYNEQFF. DNA for the CDR3: TGTGCCAGCAGCTTGGTGGGGACAGGGTCCTACAATGAGCAGTTCTTC.

J is TRBJ2-7 and V is TRBV6-5; 9 nucleotides line up with TRBD1. CDR1 is MNHEY and CDR2 is SVGAGI in the germline V gene. The CDR3 has 14 amino acids. Germline trimming cut 5 bases from V and 3 bases from J; bases unmatched to any gene: 5. CDR3 in DNA: TGTGCCAGCAGTCAAAACAGGGGGCTCTACGAGCAGTACTTC. It encodes CASSQNRGLYEQYF.

This sequence joins TRBV2 and TRBJ1-2, with 11 nucleotides matching TRBD1. With V trimmed by 8 bases and J by 2 bases, 1 base remained unmatched. Germline V gene data show CDR1 as SNHLY and CDR2 as FYNNEI. This CDR3 has 13 amino acids. DNA of the CDR3: TGTGCCAGCCGGGACAGGGGGAACTATGGCTACACCTTC. It is translated as CASRDRGNYGYTF.

The CDR3 is CASSLQGAGYGYTF. CDR3 sequence (DNA): TGTGCCAGCAGTTTACAGGGGGCTGGCTATGGCTACACCTTC. The rearrangement links TRBV6-6 to TRBJ1-2, with TRBD1 identical over 9 bases. The CDR3 runs 14 residues. Trimming removed 4 bases from V and 4 bases from J; junction bases left unmatched: 4. Germline assignment: CDR1 MNHNY and CDR2 SVGAGI (reference sequence).

The V call is TRBV4-1, the J call TRBJ1-4; maybe TRBD1 (5 bases). The CDR3 has 16 residues. Germline V CDR1 and CDR2: MGHRA, YSYEKL. Trimming left V 3 bases short and J 7 bases short, with 18 bases between. Written as DNA, the CDR3 is TGCGCCAGCAGCCAGGAACGAGACAGCCTAATTGAAAAACTGTTTTTT. This sequence encodes CASSQERDSLIEKLFF.

The genes are TRBV3-1 (or the pseudogene TRBV3-2) and TRBJ1-4; 10 bases fit TRBD1. CDR1 and CDR2 from the germline V gene are LGHDT and YNNKEL (reference sequence). With V trimmed by 4 bases and J by 8 bases, 7 bases remained unmatched. CDR3 size: 15 residues. CDR3: CASSPPGQGSEKLFF. The CDR3 DNA is TGTGCCAGCAGCCCTCCGGGACAGGGGAGCGAAAAACTGTTTTTT.